The 24 T cell receptor beta chains reported below all come from one sample, sequenced in a study of blood T cell repertoires in COVID-19. TCRdb's table, derived via immunoSEQ multiplex PCR, lists solely in-frame clones and lacks some. The data show hundreds of thousands of clones, 85% to 90% seen once. Source material: peripheral blood. Every receptor here comes from a woman aged 45-59 years with COVID-19, enrolled during active disease.

The chain links TRBV6-5 to TRBJ1-5, with D unresolved. V lost 6 bases and J lost 6, with 12 bases in between. This CDR3 contains 13 residues. Germline assignment: CDR1 MNHEY and CDR2 SVGAGI. The CDR3 spells CASRSGLGQPQHF. In nucleotides, the CDR3 is TGTGCCAGCAGGTCAGGTTTAGGTCAGCCCCAGCATTTT.

The genes are TRBV13 and TRBJ1-2, with D possibly being TRBD1 (6 bases). Germline CDR1 PRHDT, CDR2 FYEKMQ (reference sequence). The CDR3 is 14 amino acids. The germline V and J ends were trimmed by 6 bases and 2 bases, with 13 bases remaining between them. The CDR3 loop reads CASSQGFRNYGYTF. CDR3 coding DNA: TGTGCCAGCAGTCAGGGGTTTAGGAACTATGGCTACACCTTC.

This clone has only one observation. The chain links TRBV30 to TRBJ2-4, with D unresolved. Germline V gene data show CDR1 as GTSNPN and CDR2 as SVGIG (reference sequence). This CDR3 comprises 16 residues. Trimming pared 0 bases from V and 0 bases from J, leaving 12 bases between. CDR3 in amino acids: CAWSVSYSLAKNIQYF. CDR3 nucleotides: TGTGCCTGGAGTGTATCGTACAGCCTAGCCAAAAACATTCAGTACTTC.

The genes are TRBV5-1 and TRBJ2-7; 9 bases map to TRBD1. There are 15 residues in the CDR3. Per germline, CDR1 SGHRS and CDR2 YFSETQ. With V trimmed by 3 bases and J by 0 bases, 4 bases remained unmatched. CDR3 region: CASSSGTGSSYEQYF. DNA for the CDR3: TGCGCCAGCAGCTCGGGGACAGGGAGCTCCTACGAGCAGTACTTC.

The chain links TRBV25-1 to TRBJ1-2; D uncertain. The CDR3 loop spans 14 amino acids. CDR1 is MGHDK and CDR2 is SYGVNS in the germline V gene. V gave up 1 base and J gave up 8 bases, with 14 bases separating them. The CDR3 DNA reads TGTGCCAGCAGTGAATGGAGTAACTCTAAGGGCTACACCTTC. Translation: CASSEWSNSKGYTF.

This chain links TRBV10-3 with TRBJ1-2; D may be TRBD1 (6 bases). The length of the CDR3 is 14 residues. The V end lost 4 bases, the J end lost 1 base, and 10 bases lay between the germline ends. Germline loops: CDR1 ENHRY, CDR2 SYGVKD. The CDR3 spells CAISGDTGNYGYTF. CDR3 nucleotide sequence: TGTGCCATCAGTGGGGACACCGGTAACTATGGCTACACCTTC.

V gene TRBV6-6 combines with J gene TRBJ1-6; a possible D gene is TRBD1 (6 bases). CDR3 length: 15 residues. V lost 8 bases and J lost 9, with 20 bases in between. Germline assignment: CDR1 MNHNY and CDR2 SVGAGI (reference sequence). The CDR3 DNA follows: TGTGCCAGCTCCGTTGGGGGAGGGGGTGGTTCACCCCTCCACTTT. It codes for CASSVGGGGGSPLHF.

Note on this clone: Different DNA sequences within this sample yield the same CDR3. The gene calls are TRBV30 and TRBJ2-7; TRBD2 might be the D (6 bases). This CDR3 is 12 amino acids long. Germline CDR1 GTSNPN, CDR2 SVGIG (reference sequence). Trimming cost V 1 base and J 2 bases, with 6 bases left between them. For the CDR3, the DNA is TGTGCCTGGAGTGGGGGGGCCTACGAGCAGTACTTC. It encodes CAWSGGAYEQYF.

The chain uses TRBV5-1 and TRBJ2-5; tentatively, D is TRBD2 (7 bases). The CDR3 totals 12 residues. Germline V gene data show CDR1 as SGHRS and CDR2 as YFSETQ. The V end was cut by 7 bases, the J end by 5 bases, with 12 bases between. This chain's CDR3 is CASSEGGETQYF. CDR3 DNA sequence: TGCGCCAGCTCCGAGGGGGGGGAGACCCAGTACTTC.

The chain couples TRBV7-6 to TRBJ2-5; the D gene is possibly TRBD1 (6 bases). CDR1 SGHVS and CDR2 FNYEAQ come from the germline V gene. The V end lost 6 bases, the J end lost 5 bases, and 19 bases lay between the germline ends. The CDR3 has 15 residues. This chain's CDR3 is CASSSLTGWGETQYF. The CDR3 DNA reads TGTGCCAGCAGTTCGTTGACAGGTTGGGGGGAGACCCAGTACTTC.

The gene calls are TRBV9 and TRBJ1-6, with TRBD1 identical over 9 bases. The CDR3 runs 16 residues. The germline gives CDR1 SGDLS, CDR2 YYNGEE. V trimming: 4 bases; J trimming: 11 bases; junction bases outside the gene matches: 13. The CDR3 DNA follows: TGTGCCAGCAGCAGCCGACAGGGGGGTAAGAGGACACCCCTCCACTTT. This gives the protein CASSSRQGGKRTPLHF.

This chain joins TRBV28 and TRBJ1-1; D uncertain. V lost 7 bases and J lost 2, with 14 bases in between. This CDR3 is 14 amino acids long. The V gene's germline CDR1 is MDHEN and CDR2 SYDVKM. The CDR3 here is CASTSYPGNTEAFF. The CDR3 nucleotides are TGTGCCAGCACCTCTTATCCGGGAAACACTGAAGCTTTCTTT.

The chain carries TRBV25-1 and TRBJ2-2, with a tentative D call TRBD2 (5 bases). Germline assignment: CDR1 MGHDK and CDR2 SYGVNS. Trimming removed 6 bases at V and 4 bases at J, with 15 bases between. The CDR3 contains 15 residues. Here the CDR3 DNA reads TGTGCCAGCAGCGACCCTCTGGAGGCCACCGGGGAGCTGTTTTTT. Translation: CASSDPLEATGELFF.

The chain is built from TRBV7-6 and TRBJ1-4, with 8 bases fitting TRBD1. After removal of 4 bases from V and 8 bases from J, the junction contained 6 bases not matched to a gene. The length of the CDR3 is 14 residues. Germline values: CDR1 SGHVS, CDR2 FNYEAQ. The CDR3: CASSSGQGPEKLFF. DNA for the CDR3: TGTGCCAGCAGCTCCGGACAGGGCCCCGAAAAACTGTTTTTT. The full variable domain, with the rest looked up from reference TRBV7-6 and TRBJ1-4, is GAGVSQSPRYKVTKRGQDVALRCDPISGHVSLYWYRQALGQGPEFLTYFNYEAQQDKSGLPNDRFSAERPEGSISTLTIQRTEQRDSAMYRCASSSGQGPEKLFFGSGTQLSVL.

The chain is built from TRBV6-6 and TRBJ2-7; 10 positions match TRBD2. The J segment lost 6 bases and the V segment lost 0 bases, leaving 5 bases of the junction unmatched. Germline assignment: CDR1 MNHNY and CDR2 SVGAGI (reference sequence). The CDR3 totals 15 residues. CDR3 sequence (DNA): TGTGCCAGCAGTTACTCATCGGCTAGCGGGGGCGAGCAGTACTTC. It specifies CASSYSSASGGEQYF.

The chain carries TRBV7-2 and TRBJ2-3; 10 bases are a match to TRBD2. CDR1 is SGHTA, CDR2 FQGNSA, per germline. The CDR3 extends over 15 amino acids. The J segment lost 1 base and the V segment lost 4 bases, leaving 2 bases of the junction unmatched. The DNA of the CDR3 is TGTGCCAGCAGCTATCTAGCGGGGGGCACAGATACGCAGTATTTT. It yields the protein CASSYLAGGTDTQYF.

This chain uses TRBV2 with TRBJ1-3, with TRBD1 matching 8 bases. With V trimmed by 4 bases and J by 8 bases, 13 bases remained unmatched. The CDR3 extends over 16 amino acids. Germline values: CDR1 SNHLY, CDR2 FYNNEI. CDR3 amino acids: CASSVAPAGGGYTIYF. Written as DNA, the CDR3 is TGTGCCAGCAGTGTGGCCCCCGCAGGGGGCGGATACACCATATATTTT.

This CDR3 reads CASRDREYSGAQYF. In DNA, the CDR3 is TGTGCCAGTCGGGACAGGGAATACAGCGGTGCGCAGTATTTT. V and J are TRBV19 and TRBJ2-3; 9 bases fit TRBD1. V dropped 8 bases and J dropped 10; count of bases not matched to a gene: 13. Per the germline V gene, CDR1 is LNHDA and CDR2 is SQIVND (reference sequence). This CDR3 is 14 amino acids long.

This chain joins TRBV10-3 and TRBJ1-2; the D is unclear. V was shortened by 5 bases and J by 4 bases, with 17 bases between the two germline ends. The CDR3 covers 15 residues. Germline CDR1 ENHRY, CDR2 SYGVKD. CDR3 coding DNA: TGTGCCATCAGTCCCGGTCAGGCCTTTGGCTATGGCTACACCTTC. This gives the protein CAISPGQAFGYGYTF.

CDR3 protein: CASSQRIGGDYEQYF. CDR3 DNA: TGTGCCAGCAGTCAGAGGATCGGGGGTGACTACGAGCAGTACTTC. The chain is built from TRBV4-2 and TRBJ2-7, with D perhaps matching TRBD2 (6 bases). The CDR3 loop spans 15 amino acids. Looked up from germline, CDR1 is LGHNA and CDR2 is YNFKEQ. Between the trimmed V and J ends, which lost 6 bases and 3 bases, there was a span of 18 bases.

V usage is TRBV11-1 and J usage is TRBJ2-7; D is perhaps TRBD1 (5 bases). Germline CDR1 SGHAT, CDR2 FQDESV (reference sequence). V was cut by 7 bases and J by 3 bases, with 19 bases left in between. The CDR3 has 15 amino acids. DNA for the CDR3: TGTGCCAGCACCTCGAGACCTCAGGGCGGCTACGAGCAGTACTTC. This encodes CASTSRPQGGYEQYF.

The chain couples TRBV6-6 to TRBJ2-7; 7 bases are a match to TRBD1. The germline gives CDR1 MNHNY, CDR2 SVGAGI (reference sequence). The CDR3 runs 13 residues. After removal of 8 bases from V and 2 bases from J, the junction contained 6 bases not matched to a gene. Written as DNA, the CDR3 is TGTGCCAGCTCGACAGGGCTTCCCTACGAGCAGTACTTC. Translating gives CASSTGLPYEQYF.

The chain carries TRBV3-1 (or the pseudogene TRBV3-2) and TRBJ1-1; no reliable D call. This CDR3 has 15 residues. Between the trimmed V and J ends, which lost 1 base and 0 bases, there was a span of 9 bases. In germline, CDR1 is LGHDT, CDR2 YNNKEL (reference sequence). The CDR3 DNA is TGTGCCAGCAGCCAAGGGGCGGGGATGAACACTGAAGCTTTCTTT. Translation gives CASSQGAGMNTEAFF.

The CDR3 coding sequence is TGTGCCAGCAGCCAAGGGGACAGAAGCGAAGCTTTCTTT. Encoded protein: CASSQGDRSEAFF. The chain links TRBV3-1 (or the pseudogene TRBV3-2) to TRBJ1-1, with 7 positions matching TRBD1. The CDR3 totals 13 residues. The V segment lost 1 base and the J segment 8 bases; nucleotides outside the gene matches: 4. Germline V gene sequence: CDR1 LGHDT, CDR2 YNNKEL (reference sequence).